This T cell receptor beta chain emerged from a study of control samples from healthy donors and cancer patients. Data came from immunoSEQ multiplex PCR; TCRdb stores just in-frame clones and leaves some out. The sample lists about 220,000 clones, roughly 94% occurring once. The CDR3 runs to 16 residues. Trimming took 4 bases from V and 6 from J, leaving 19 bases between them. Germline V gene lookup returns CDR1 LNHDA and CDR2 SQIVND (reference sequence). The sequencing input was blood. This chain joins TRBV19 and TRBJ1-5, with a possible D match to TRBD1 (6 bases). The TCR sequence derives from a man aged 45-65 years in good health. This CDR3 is CASSRATVTGIQPQHF. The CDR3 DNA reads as TGTGCCAGTAGTAGGGCCACGGTTACAGGGATTCAGCCCCAGCATTTT.